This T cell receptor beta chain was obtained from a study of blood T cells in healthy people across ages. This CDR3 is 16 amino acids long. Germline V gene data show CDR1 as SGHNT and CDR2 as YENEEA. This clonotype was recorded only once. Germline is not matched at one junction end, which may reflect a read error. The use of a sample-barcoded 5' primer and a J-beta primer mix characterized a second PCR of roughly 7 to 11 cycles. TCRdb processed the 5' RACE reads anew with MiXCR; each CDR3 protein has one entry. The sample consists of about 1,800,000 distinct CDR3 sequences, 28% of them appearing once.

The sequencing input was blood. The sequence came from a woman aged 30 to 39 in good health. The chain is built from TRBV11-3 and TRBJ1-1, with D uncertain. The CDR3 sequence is CAGSSRSRGTNTEAFF. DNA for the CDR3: TGTGCCGGCAGCTCAAGGTCCCGGGGTACGAACACTGAAGCTTTCTTT.